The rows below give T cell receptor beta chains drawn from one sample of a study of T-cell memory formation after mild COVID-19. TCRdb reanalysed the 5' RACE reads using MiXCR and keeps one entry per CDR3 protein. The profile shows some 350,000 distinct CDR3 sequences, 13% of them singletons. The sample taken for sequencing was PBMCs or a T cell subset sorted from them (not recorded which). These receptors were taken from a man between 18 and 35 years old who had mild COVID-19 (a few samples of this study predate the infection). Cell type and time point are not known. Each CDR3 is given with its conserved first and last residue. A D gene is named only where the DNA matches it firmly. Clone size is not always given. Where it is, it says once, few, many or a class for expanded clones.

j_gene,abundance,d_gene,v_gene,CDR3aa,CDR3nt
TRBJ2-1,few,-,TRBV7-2,CASLITPRDEQFF,TGTGCCAGCTTAATAACCCCTCGGGATGAGCAGTTCTTC
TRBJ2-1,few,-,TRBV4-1,CASSLRTRDSYNEQFF,TGCGCCAGCAGCCTCCGTACTAGGGACTCCTACAATGAGCAGTTCTTC
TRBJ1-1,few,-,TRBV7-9,CASSLVGLAGLNTEAFF,TGTGCCAGCAGCCTGGTAGGTTTAGCAGGGCTGAACACTGAAGCTTTCTTT
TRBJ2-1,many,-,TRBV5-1,CASSLGRTGSGSGGIHNEQFF,TGCGCCAGCAGCTTGGGCAGGACAGGGAGTGGCTCGGGGGGGATCCACAATGAGCAGTTCTTC
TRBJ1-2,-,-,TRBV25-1,CASRGGVNYGYTF,TGTGCCAGCAGGGGAGGGGTTAACTATGGCTACACCTTC
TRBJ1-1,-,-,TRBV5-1,CASSSRPGENTEAFF,TGCGCCAGCAGCTCACGACCGGGCGAGAACACTGAAGCTTTCTTT
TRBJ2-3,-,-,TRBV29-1,CSAPPEGRTDTQYF,TGCAGCGCCCCTCCGGAGGGTCGCACAGATACGCAGTATTTT
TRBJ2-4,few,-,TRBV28,CASGRGDIQYF,TGTGCCAGCGGCAGGGGGGACATTCAGTACTTC
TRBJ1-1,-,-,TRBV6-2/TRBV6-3,CASSYSRQTEAFF,TGTGCCAGCAGTTACAGCAGGCAAACTGAAGCTTTCTTT
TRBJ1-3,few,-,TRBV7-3,CASSAGTGDTIYF,TGTGCCAGCAGCGCGGGGACCGGGGACACCATATATTTT
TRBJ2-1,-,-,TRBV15,CATRYTSSYNEQFF,TGTGCCACCAGGTACACGAGCTCCTACAATGAGCAGTTCTTC
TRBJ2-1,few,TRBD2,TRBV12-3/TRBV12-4,CASSARTSGNEQFF,TGTGCCAGCAGCGCTAGGACTAGCGGCAATGAGCAGTTCTTC
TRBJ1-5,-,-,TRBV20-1,CSAQRGRESNQPQHF,TGCAGTGCTCAACGGGGGCGCGAGAGCAATCAGCCCCAGCATTTT
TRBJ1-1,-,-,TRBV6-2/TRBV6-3,CASSYSEGTANTEAFF,TGTGCCAGCAGTTATTCCGAGGGGACGGCGAACACTGAAGCTTTCTTT